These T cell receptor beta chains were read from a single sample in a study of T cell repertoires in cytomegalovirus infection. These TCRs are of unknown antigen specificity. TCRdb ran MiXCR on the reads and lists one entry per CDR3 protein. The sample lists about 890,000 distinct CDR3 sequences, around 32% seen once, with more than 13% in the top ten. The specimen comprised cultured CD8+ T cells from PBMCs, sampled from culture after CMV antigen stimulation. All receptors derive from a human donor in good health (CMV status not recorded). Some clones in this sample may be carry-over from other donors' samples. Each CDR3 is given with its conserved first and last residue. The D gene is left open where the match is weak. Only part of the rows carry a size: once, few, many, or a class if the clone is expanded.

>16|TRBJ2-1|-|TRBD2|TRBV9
CASTPPGGGGYNEQFF
TGTGCCAGCACCCCACCCGGGGGGGGGGGGTACAATGAGCAGTTCTTC
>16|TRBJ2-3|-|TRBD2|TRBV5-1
CASSLFTSGGTDTQYF
TGCGCCAGCAGCTTGTTCACTAGCGGGGGCACAGATACGCAGTATTTT
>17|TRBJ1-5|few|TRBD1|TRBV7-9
CASSLDWGTGVNQPQHF
TGTGCCAGCAGCTTAGATTGGGGGACAGGAGTAAATCAGCCCCAGCATTTT
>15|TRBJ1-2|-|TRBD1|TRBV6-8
CASSYSRGQGGGYTF
TGTGCCAGCAGTTACTCGAGGGGGCAGGGCGGCGGCTACACCTTC
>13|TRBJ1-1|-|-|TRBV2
CATQGGRRTEAIF
TGTGCCACGCAAGGGGGGCGCAGGACTGAAGCTATCTTT
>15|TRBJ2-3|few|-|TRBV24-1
CATSASGTSLDTQYF
TGTGCCACCAGTGCCTCAGGGACCTCACTCGATACGCAGTATTTT
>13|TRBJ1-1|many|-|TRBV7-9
CASSLSMGSEAFF
TGTGCCAGCAGCTTAAGCATGGGGAGTGAAGCTTTCTTT
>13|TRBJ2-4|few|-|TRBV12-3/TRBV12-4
CASRRDFLNIQYF
TGTGCCAGCAGACGGGACTTCTTAAACATTCAGTACTTC
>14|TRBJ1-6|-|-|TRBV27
CASSLSRGYSPLHF
TGTGCCAGCAGTTTGAGTCGGGGATATTCACCCCTCCACTTT
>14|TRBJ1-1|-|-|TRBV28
CASSISDGYTEAFF
TGTGCCAGCAGTATTTCGGACGGATACACTGAAGCTTTCTTT
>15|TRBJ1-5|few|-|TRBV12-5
CASGFLGEGNQPQHF
TGTGCTAGTGGTTTTTTGGGGGAGGGCAATCAGCCCCAGCATTTT
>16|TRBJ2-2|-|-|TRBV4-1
CASSLTEGYNTGELFF
TGCGCCAGCAGCCTAACGGAGGGGTATAACACCGGGGAGCTGTTTTTT
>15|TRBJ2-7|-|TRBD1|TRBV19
CASSINLGQGNEQYF
TGTGCCAGTAGTATAAACCTCGGACAGGGCAACGAGCAGTACTTC
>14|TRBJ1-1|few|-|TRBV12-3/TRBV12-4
CASSPGMMNTEAFF
TGTGCCAGCAGTCCAGGGATGATGAACACTGAAGCTTTCTTT
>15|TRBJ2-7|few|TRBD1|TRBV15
CATSRDWTGFYEQYF
TGTGCCACCAGCAGAGATTGGACAGGGTTCTACGAGCAGTACTTC
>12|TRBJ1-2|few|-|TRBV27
CASTGGGRGYTF
TGTGCCAGCACTGGCGGGGGGCGCGGCTACACCTTC
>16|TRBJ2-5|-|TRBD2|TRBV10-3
CAISEPTSGDRETQYF
TGTGCCATCAGTGAGCCGACTAGCGGGGACAGGGAGACCCAGTACTTC
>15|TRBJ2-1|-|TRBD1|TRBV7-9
CASSASGQALREQFF
TGTGCCAGCAGCGCCTCGGGACAGGCCCTTAGGGAGCAGTTCTTC
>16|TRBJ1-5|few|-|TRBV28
CASSLWPNYSNQPQHF
TGTGCCAGCAGTTTATGGCCGAATTATAGCAATCAGCCCCAGCATTTT
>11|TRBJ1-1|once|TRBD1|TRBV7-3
CASSPSGGAFF
TGTGCCAGCAGCCCGTCAGGGGGAGCTTTCTTT
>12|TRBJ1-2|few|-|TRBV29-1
CSVDGDNYGYTF
TGCAGCGTTGACGGAGATAACTATGGCTACACCTTC
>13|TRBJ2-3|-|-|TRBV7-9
CASSTTSPDTQYF
TGTGCCAGCAGCACCACTAGCCCAGATACGCAGTATTTT
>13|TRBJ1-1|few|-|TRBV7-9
CASTVTASTEAFF
TGTGCCAGCACCGTAACGGCGAGCACTGAAGCTTTCTTT
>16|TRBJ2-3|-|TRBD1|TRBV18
CASSPPRAGGPDTQYF
TGTGCCAGCTCACCACCGCGGGCAGGGGGTCCAGATACGCAGTATTTT
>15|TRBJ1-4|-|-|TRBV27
CASSLKGHPAEKLFF
TGTGCCAGCAGTTTAAAGGGACACCCGGCTGAAAAACTGTTTTTT
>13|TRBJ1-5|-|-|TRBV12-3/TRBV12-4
CASSLGVVQPQHF
TGTGCCAGCAGTCTGGGGGTGGTCCAGCCCCAGCATTTT
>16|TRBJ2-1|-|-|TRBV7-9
CASSLARTSSGNEQFF
TGTGCCAGCAGCTTAGCGAGAACTAGCTCGGGGAATGAGCAGTTCTTC
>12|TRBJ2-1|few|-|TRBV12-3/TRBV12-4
CASSLQEYEQFF
TGTGCCAGCAGTCTCCAGGAGTATGAGCAGTTCTTC
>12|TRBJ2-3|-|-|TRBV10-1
CASGDTGGTQYF
TGCGCCAGCGGCGATACCGGGGGCACGCAGTATTTT
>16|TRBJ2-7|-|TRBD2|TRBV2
CASFGLAGGHAHEQYF
TGTGCCAGCTTCGGACTAGCGGGGGGCCACGCCCACGAGCAGTACTTC
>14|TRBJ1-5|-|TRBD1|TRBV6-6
CASSPRGSHQPQHF
TGTGCCAGCAGCCCCAGGGGGTCTCATCAGCCCCAGCATTTT
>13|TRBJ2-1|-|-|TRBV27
CASSLGAFSEQFF
TGTGCCAGCAGTTTAGGGGCCTTCTCTGAGCAGTTCTTC
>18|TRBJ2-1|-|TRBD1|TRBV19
CASSIDPRDRANYNEQFF
TGTGCCAGTAGTATAGATCCTCGGGACAGGGCGAACTACAATGAGCAGTTCTTC
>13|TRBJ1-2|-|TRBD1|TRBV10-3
CAIRGTGNLGYTF
TGTGCCATCAGGGGGACAGGGAATCTTGGCTACACCTTC
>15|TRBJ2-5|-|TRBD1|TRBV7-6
CASSSDRGQGETQYF
TGTGCCAGCAGCTCAGACAGGGGGCAGGGGGAGACCCAGTACTTC
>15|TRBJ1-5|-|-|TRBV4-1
CASSQDRQANQPQHF
TGCGCCAGCAGCCAAGATCGACAAGCCAATCAGCCCCAGCATTTT
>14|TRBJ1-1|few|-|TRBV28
CASSLLAGPTEAFF
TGTGCCAGCAGTTTATTGGCAGGGCCCACTGAAGCTTTCTTT
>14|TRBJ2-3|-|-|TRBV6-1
CANTPSVLEDTQYF
TGTGCCAACACCCCATCGGTCCTTGAAGATACGCAGTATTTT